This T cell receptor (beta chain) was sequenced in a study of blood T cell repertoires in COVID-19. Study-level information: Samples representing acute and convalescent COVID-19 were sourced from the United States, Italy and Spain.

Measured with immunoSEQ multiplex PCR; TCRdb has only the in-frame clones, and not every one. This sample has 200,000 to 250,000 clones, with less than 85% found just once. Details on this clone: The junction does not match germline at one end; this may be a read error.

CDR1 is SSHAT, CDR2 FNYEAQ, per germline (reference sequence). The CDR3 is 17 residues long. The sample was peripheral blood. This receptor was taken from an elderly woman with active or convalescent COVID-19. The V gene is TRBV7-7, the J gene TRBJ2-5; 7 nucleotides match TRBD2. CDR3: CASSLYGTSARGETQYF. The DNA of the CDR3 is TGTGCTAGCAGTTTATACGGAACTAGCGCGAGAGGAGAGACCCAGTACTTC.